This TCR beta chain emerged from a study of T cells after yellow fever vaccination (dated by TCRdb to about 2019). Some background on the complete study: Libraries from fractions with low cell numbers were prepared with the SMART-Seq v4 Ultra Low Input RNA kit. Blood samples were taken at several timepoints before and after primary and secondary immunization, and bulk PBMC replicates and cell subsets were isolated. Two healthy male donors, one aged 18 to 30 and one aged 30 to 40 years, made up the cohort. To follow T-cell clones before and after primary and booster YFV17D yellow fever vaccination, bulk TCR alpha and beta repertoires were sequenced over time.

TCR cDNA was synthesized by 5'RACE template switching, through which a universal primer site and unique molecular identifiers were introduced. Priming of cDNA synthesis was performed from both the TCR alpha and TCR beta constant segments. Library amplification involved two PCR steps, and the second step added sample barcodes and sequencing adapters. Libraries were sequenced on Illumina HiSeq 2500 (2x100 bp) or NovaSeq (2x150 bp). On the study's bioinformatics: MIGEC was used to demultiplex reads and collapse the reads into UMI consensus sequences, and MiXCR was used for V(D)J alignment. Vaccine-responding clonotypes were defined with edgeR using replicate PBMC samples, requiring FDR below 0.01 and a log2 fold change above 5 up to day 15. CD4 or CD8 identity was assigned to each bulk clonotype according to whether the clonotype was present at higher abundance in the sequenced CD4 repertoire or the sequenced CD8 repertoire. The public reads were quality trimmed at Q25 with fastp and then assembled into clones with MiXCR by TCRdb, keeping productive beta chains. Rows matching on CDR3 protein sequence are summarized as one entry with the most common DNA and genes. The V and J calls come from TCRdb's annotation, not from the publication. In this sample the table shows approximately 550,000 distinct CDR3 sequences, 15% to 20% of which occur a single time. Approximately 14% of the sample comes from the top ten.

Broader findings and caveats from the paper: Because abundant contaminating clonotypes from the bulk population could be contained in FACS-sorted repertoires, computational filtering was required. Only two donors were included in the study, so the extent to which the findings can be generalized is limited. After the booster, most of the clones that had expanded following primary vaccination were detected again (96% of CD4 and around 87% of CD8), which suggests that memory was broadly maintained. The secondary T-cell response was found to be weaker but faster than the primary response, with a peak reached on day 5 rather than on day 15. A small fraction of clonotypes appeared in both the CD4 and CD8 compartments, likely as a result of convergent recombination.

This clonotype was found a few times. This clone's antigen is unknown. Base quality data are lacking; no much larger clone is found one base away. The sample's treatment or condition label, decoded: live attenuated yellow fever vaccine strain. At each blood-draw timepoint, two biological replicates of bulk PBMCs were collected. A standard Ficoll-Paque protocol was used to isolate PBMCs from peripheral blood. TriZol was used to extract RNA from bulk PBMCs, from CD4 and CD8 fractions, and from dextramer-positive and dextramer-negative fractions. The CDR3, from cysteine to phenylalanine, totals 15 residues. Only the CDR3 DNA is retained, 45 bases long and in frame from the first base. V trim: 11 bases; J trim: 0 bases; unmatched bases: 6. CDR1 and CDR2 are read off the germline V gene as ENHRY and SYGVKD.

The chain uses TRBV10-3 and TRBJ2-1, with 11 middle bases fitting TRBD2. The TCR comes from a man in his thirties or forties who received the YFV17D yellow fever vaccine. This sample comprised PBMCs, obtained 15 days after the yellow fever booster vaccination. In nucleotides, the sequence is TGTGCCGCGGGACTAGCGGTCAGCTCCTACAATGAGCAGTTCTTC. It translates as CAAGLAVSSYNEQFF.